These 11 T cell receptor beta chains came from one sample sequenced in a study of blood T cell repertoires in COVID-19 (dated by TCRdb to 2018 to 2021). Libraries were built with the immunoSEQ multiplex PCR assay. TCRdb re-hosts the immuneACCESS table, in-frame sequences only. Its copies lack some clones; in the studies checked, an unresolved V gene accounts for under half of them, and the cause for the rest is not known. For this sample there are approximately 350,000 clones; less than 90% appear just once. The ten largest clones add up to around 3% of the sample. The source material was PBMCs or T cells enriched from blood (not recorded which). These receptors were obtained from a woman under 40 who had recovered from COVID-19.

This clone occurred a few times. The chain has TRBV5-1 and TRBJ2-3; the match to TRBD2 covers 10 bases. CDR3 length: 17 amino acids. Per germline, CDR1 SGHRS and CDR2 YFSETQ. V lost 5 bases to trimming and J lost 0 bases; unmatched junction nucleotides: 9. The CDR3 region is CASSLRLAGSSTDTQYF. CDR3 DNA: TGCGCCAGCAGTTTGAGACTAGCGGGCTCTAGCACAGATACGCAGTATTTT.

The chain uses TRBV5-8 and TRBJ2-1, with 8 bases matching TRBD1. The CDR3 is 16 residues long. Germline-derived CDR1 and CDR2 are SGHTS and YDEGEE. V lost 3 bases, J lost 3 bases, and 8 bases stayed unmatched. The CDR3 is CASSSFQGAIYNEQFF. The CDR3, as DNA: TGTGCCAGCAGCTCATTTCAGGGGGCGATCTACAATGAGCAGTTCTTC.

The chain employs TRBV2 and TRBJ1-2; D possibly corresponds to TRBD1 (5 bases). CDR3 length equals 13 residues. V was cut by 8 bases and J by 4 bases, with 14 bases left in between. The V gene's germline CDR1 is SNHLY and CDR2 FYNNEI. CDR3 bases: TGTGCCAGCCGGGACTCGGGGTTCTATGGCTACACCTTC. This encodes CASRDSGFYGYTF. The full variable domain, with the rest looked up from reference TRBV2 and TRBJ1-2, is EPEVTQTPSHQVTQMGQEVILRCVPISNHLYFYWYRQILGQKVEFLVSFYNNEISEKSEIFDDQFSVERPDGSNFTLKIRSTKLEDSAMYFCASRDSGFYGYTFGSGTRLTVV.

The chain has TRBV7-6 and TRBJ2-2; D may be TRBD1 (5 bases). Germline CDR1 reads SGHVS; CDR2 reads FNYEAQ. V was shortened by 5 bases and J by 7 bases, with 11 bases between the two germline ends. This CDR3 region has 13 residues. CDR3 DNA sequence: TGTGCCAGCAGCCCCCGTCAGGGCGGGGAGCTGTTTTTT. Protein: CASSPRQGGELFF.

This chain uses TRBV2 with TRBJ2-7; D gene ambiguous. This CDR3 contains 12 residues. CDR1 is SNHLY, CDR2 FYNNEI, per germline. V was trimmed by 4 bases and J by 6 bases, leaving 10 bases between them. DNA for the CDR3: TGTGCCAGCAGTGGGCAGGTGATCGAGCAGTACTTC. Encoded protein: CASSGQVIEQYF.

V is TRBV27 and J is TRBJ2-2; 9 nucleotides line up with TRBD2. The CDR3 sequence is 15 residues long. Germline trimming cut 10 bases from V and 0 bases from J; bases unmatched to any gene: 6. CDR1 and CDR2 (germline): MNHEY, SMNVEV (reference sequence). CDR3 loop: CATRIAGANTGELFF. CDR3 coding DNA: TGTGCCACCAGGATAGCGGGGGCGAACACCGGGGAGCTGTTTTTT.

The chain combines TRBV28 with TRBJ1-4, with 8 bases identical to TRBD1. V gave up 6 bases and J gave up 5 bases; unmatched junction bases: 8. The germline CDR1 and CDR2 sequences are MDHEN and SYDVKM. CDR3 length equals 15 residues. The CDR3 DNA is TGTGCCAGCAGCACTACAGGGGGTGGGAATGAAAAACTGTTTTTT. Amino acids: CASSTTGGGNEKLFF.

The chain is built from TRBV12-3 or TRBV12-4 and TRBJ1-2; 7 bases are a match to TRBD1. With V trimmed by 4 bases and J by 10 bases, 6 bases remained unmatched. The CDR3 runs 12 residues. In nucleotides, the CDR3 is TGTGCCAGCAGTTCTCCGGGACAGAACTACACCTTC. As protein: CASSSPGQNYTF.

This chain uses TRBV5-4 with TRBJ2-7, with TRBD1 matching over 11 bases. In germline, CDR1 is SGHNT, CDR2 YYREEE (reference sequence). After removal of 3 bases from V and 5 bases from J, the junction contained 16 bases not matched to a gene. CDR3 length equals 18 residues. CDR3 sequence: CASSWVIRPGQGGDEQYF. The DNA of the CDR3 is TGTGCCAGCAGCTGGGTCATCCGGCCGGGACAGGGGGGCGACGAGCAGTACTTC.

The V gene is TRBV5-1, the J gene TRBJ2-1; the D gene is possibly TRBD1 (6 bases). Germline lookup yields CDR1 SGHRS and CDR2 YFSETQ. V lost 3 bases and J 2 bases, leaving 12 bases between the germline ends. The CDR3 runs 15 residues. CDR3 in DNA: TGCGCCAGCAGCTGGGGGACAACCCCCTACAATGAGCAGTTCTTC. This sequence encodes CASSWGTTPYNEQFF. Complete variable domain (other parts from reference TRBV5-1 and TRBJ2-1): KAGVTQTPRYLIKTRGQQVTLSCSPISGHRSVSWYQQTPGQGLQFLFEYFSETQRNKGNFPGRFSGRQFSNSRSEMNVSTLELGDSALYLCASSWGTTPYNEQFFGPGTRLTVL.

This clone was seen just once. The rearrangement uses TRBV5-1 and TRBJ2-3; the match to TRBD2 covers 12 bases. This CDR3 contains 16 residues. CDR1 and CDR2 from the germline V gene are SGHRS and YFSETQ. V was clipped by 4 bases and J by 2 bases; unmatched bases: 5. Here the CDR3 reads CASSPGTSGYTDTQYF. The CDR3, as DNA: TGCGCCAGCAGCCCGGGGACTAGCGGGTACACAGATACGCAGTATTTT.